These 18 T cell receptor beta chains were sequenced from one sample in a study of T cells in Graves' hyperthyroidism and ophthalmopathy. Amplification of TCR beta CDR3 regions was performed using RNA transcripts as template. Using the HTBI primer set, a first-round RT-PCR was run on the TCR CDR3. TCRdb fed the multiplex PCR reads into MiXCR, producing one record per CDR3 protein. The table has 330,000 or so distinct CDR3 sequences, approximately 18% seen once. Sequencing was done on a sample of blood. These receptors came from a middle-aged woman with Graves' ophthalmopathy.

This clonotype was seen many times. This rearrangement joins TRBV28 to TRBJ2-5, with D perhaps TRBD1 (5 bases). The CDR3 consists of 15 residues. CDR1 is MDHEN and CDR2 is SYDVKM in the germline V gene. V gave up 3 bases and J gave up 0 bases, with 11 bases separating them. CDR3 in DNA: TGTGCCAGCAGTTTTGACAGCGACTACCAAGAGACCCAGTACTTC. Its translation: CASSFDSDYQETQYF.

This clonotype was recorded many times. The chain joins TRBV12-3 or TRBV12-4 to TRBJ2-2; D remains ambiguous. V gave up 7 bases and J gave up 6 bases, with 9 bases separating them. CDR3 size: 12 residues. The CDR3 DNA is TGTGCCAGCAAGAATCAGGCCGGGGAGCTGTTTTTT. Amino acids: CASKNQAGELFF.

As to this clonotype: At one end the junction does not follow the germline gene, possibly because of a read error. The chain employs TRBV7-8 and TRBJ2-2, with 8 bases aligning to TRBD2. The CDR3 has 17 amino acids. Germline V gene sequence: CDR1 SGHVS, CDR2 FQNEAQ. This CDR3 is CASILGRGLVYAGELFF. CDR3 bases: TGTGCCAGCATCTTAGGTCGGGGACTAGTTTACGCCGGGGAGCTGTTTTTT.

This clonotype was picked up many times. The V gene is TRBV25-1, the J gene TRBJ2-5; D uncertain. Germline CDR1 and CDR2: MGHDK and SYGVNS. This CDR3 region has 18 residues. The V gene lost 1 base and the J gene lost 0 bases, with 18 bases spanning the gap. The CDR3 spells CASSESILTTPDQETQYF. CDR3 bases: TGTGCCAGCAGTGAATCCATCCTAACGACACCCGACCAAGAGACCCAGTACTTC.

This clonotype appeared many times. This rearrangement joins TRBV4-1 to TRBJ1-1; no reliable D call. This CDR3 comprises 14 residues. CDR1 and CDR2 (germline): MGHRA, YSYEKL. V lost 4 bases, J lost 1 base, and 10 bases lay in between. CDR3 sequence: CASSRSPGNTEAFF. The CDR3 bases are TGCGCCAGCAGCCGATCCCCAGGGAACACTGAAGCTTTCTTT.

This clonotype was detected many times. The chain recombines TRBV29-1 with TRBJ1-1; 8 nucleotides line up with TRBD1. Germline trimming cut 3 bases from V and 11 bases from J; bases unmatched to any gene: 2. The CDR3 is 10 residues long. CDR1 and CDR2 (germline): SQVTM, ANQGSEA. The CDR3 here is CSVDRGPAFF. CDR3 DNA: TGCAGCGTTGACAGGGGGCCGGCTTTCTTT.

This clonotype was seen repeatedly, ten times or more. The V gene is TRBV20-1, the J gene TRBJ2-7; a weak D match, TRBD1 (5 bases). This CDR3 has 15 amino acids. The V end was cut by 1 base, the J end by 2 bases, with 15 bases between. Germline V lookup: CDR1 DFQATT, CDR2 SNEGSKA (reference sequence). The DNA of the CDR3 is TGCAGTGCTAGAGGGGGCCGTGAAGTTGCCTACGAGCAGTACTTC. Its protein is CSARGGREVAYEQYF.

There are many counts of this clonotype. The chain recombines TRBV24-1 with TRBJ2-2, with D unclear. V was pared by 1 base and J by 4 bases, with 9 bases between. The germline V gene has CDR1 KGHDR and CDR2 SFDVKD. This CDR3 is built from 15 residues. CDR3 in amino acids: CATSDLGRTTGELFF. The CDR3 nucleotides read TGTGCCACCAGTGATTTAGGCAGGACCACCGGGGAGCTGTTTTTT.

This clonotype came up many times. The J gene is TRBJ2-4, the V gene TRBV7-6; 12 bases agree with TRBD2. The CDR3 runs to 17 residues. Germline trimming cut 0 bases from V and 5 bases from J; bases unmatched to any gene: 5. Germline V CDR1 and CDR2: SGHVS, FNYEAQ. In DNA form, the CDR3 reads TGTGCCAGCAGCTTAGCGAAATGGACTAGCGGGGAAAACATTCAGTACTTC. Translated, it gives CASSLAKWTSGENIQYF. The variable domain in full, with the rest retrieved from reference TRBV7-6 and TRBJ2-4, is GAGVSQSPRYKVTKRGQDVALRCDPISGHVSLYWYRQALGQGPEFLTYFNYEAQQDKSGLPNDRFSAERPEGSISTLTIQRTEQRDSAMYRCASSLAKWTSGENIQYFGAGTRLSVL.

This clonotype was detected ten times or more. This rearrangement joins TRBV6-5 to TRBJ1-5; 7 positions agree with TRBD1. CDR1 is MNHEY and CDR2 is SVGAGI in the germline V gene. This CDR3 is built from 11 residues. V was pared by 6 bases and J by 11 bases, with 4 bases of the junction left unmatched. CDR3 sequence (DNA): TGTGCCAGCAGCCAGGGACAGACCCAGCATTTT. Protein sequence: CASSQGQTQHF.

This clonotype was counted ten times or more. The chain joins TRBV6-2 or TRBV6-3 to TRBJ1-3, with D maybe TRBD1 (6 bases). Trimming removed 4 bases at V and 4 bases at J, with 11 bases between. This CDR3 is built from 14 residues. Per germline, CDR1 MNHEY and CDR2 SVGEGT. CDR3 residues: CASSFGTTGNTIYF. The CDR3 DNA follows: TGTGCCAGCAGTTTCGGGACAACCGGAAACACCATATATTTT.

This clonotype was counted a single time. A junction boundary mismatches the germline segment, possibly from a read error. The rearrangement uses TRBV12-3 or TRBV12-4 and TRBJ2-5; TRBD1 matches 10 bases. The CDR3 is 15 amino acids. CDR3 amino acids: CASSFVTGGPETQYF. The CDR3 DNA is TGTGCCAGCAGTTTTGTGACAGGGGGCCCAGAGACTCAGTACTTC.

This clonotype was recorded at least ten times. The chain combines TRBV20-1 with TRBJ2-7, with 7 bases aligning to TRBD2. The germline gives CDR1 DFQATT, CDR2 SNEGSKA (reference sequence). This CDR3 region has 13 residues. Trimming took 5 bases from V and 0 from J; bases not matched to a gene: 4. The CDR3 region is CSASSGTSYEQYF. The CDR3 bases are TGCAGTGCTTCTAGCGGAACCTCCTACGAGCAGTACTTC.

The CDR3 DNA is TGTGCCACCAGCTTATCCGGGACAGGCTATGGCTACACCTTC. This encodes CATSLSGTGYGYTF. The rearrangement links TRBV15 to TRBJ1-2, with TRBD1 matching over 8 bases. This CDR3 comprises 14 residues. Germline V gene data show CDR1 as LNHNV and CDR2 as YYDKDF (reference sequence). J lost 4 bases, V lost 5 bases, and 6 bases had no gene match.

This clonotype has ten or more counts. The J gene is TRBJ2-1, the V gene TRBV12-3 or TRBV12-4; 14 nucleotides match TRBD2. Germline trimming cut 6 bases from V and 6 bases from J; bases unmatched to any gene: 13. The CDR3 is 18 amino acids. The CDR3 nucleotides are TGTGCCAGCAGCTTACTCTCGGGACTAGCGGGAGTTAGCAATGAGCAGTTCTTC. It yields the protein CASSLLSGLAGVSNEQFF.

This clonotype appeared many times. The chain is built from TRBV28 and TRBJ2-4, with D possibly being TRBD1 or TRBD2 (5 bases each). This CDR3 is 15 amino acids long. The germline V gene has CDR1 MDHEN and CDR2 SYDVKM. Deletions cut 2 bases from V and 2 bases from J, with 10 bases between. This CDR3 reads CASSLMGVSKNIQYF. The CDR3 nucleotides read TGTGCCAGCAGTTTAATGGGGGTATCCAAAAACATTCAGTACTTC.

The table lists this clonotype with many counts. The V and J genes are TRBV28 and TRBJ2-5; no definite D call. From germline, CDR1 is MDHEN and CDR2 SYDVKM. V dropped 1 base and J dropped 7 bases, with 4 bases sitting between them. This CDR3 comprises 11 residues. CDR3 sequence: CASSLFGTQYF. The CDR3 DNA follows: TGTGCCAGCAGTTTATTTGGGACCCAGTACTTC.

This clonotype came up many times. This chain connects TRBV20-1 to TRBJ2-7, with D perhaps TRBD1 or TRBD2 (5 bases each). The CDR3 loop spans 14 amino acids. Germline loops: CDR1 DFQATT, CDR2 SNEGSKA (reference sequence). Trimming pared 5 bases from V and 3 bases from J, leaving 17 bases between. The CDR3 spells CSAPTPLGDYEQYF. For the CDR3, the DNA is TGCAGTGCTCCTACACCACTAGGGGACTACGAGCAGTACTTC.